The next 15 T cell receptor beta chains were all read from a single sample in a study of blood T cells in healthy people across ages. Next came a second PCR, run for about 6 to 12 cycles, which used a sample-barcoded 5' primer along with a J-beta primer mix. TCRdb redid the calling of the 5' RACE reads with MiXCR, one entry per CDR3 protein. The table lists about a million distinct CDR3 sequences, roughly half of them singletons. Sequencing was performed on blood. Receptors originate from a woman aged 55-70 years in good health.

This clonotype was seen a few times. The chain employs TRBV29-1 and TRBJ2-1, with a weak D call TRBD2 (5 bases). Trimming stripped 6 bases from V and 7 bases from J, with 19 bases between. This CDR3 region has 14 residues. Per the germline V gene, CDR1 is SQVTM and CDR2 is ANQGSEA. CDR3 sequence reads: CSVAGVSPGNEQFF. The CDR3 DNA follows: TGCAGCGTCGCCGGTGTCTCGCCGGGGAATGAGCAGTTCTTC.

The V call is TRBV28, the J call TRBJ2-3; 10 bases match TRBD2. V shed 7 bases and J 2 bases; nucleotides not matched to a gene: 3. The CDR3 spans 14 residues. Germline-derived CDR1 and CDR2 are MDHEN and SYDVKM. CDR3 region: CASKREGHTDTQYF. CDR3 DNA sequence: TGTGCCAGCAAGCGGGAGGGACACACAGATACGCAGTATTTT.

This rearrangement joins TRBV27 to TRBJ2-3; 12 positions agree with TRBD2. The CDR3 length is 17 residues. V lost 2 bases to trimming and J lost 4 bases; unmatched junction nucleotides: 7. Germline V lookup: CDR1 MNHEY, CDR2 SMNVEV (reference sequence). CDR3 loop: CASSLKRLAGVADTQYF. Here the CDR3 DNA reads TGTGCCAGCAGTTTAAAAAGACTAGCGGGAGTTGCAGATACGCAGTATTTT.

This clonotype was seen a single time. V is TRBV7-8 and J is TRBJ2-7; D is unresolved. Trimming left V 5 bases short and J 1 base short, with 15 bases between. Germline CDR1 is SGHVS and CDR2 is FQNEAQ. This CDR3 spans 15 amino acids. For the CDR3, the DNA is TGTGCCAGCAGCCCGTTTCATACTCGATCCTACGAGCAGTACTTC. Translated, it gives CASSPFHTRSYEQYF.

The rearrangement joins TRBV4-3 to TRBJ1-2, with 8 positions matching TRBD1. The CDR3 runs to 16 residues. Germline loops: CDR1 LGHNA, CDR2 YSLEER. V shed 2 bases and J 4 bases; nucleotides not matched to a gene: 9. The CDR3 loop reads CASSQTGGGSSYGYTF. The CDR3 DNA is TGCGCCAGCAGCCAAACAGGGGGGGGCTCTAGCTATGGCTACACCTTC.

The CDR3 loop is CASSVQAASSYEQYF. As DNA, the CDR3 is TGTGCCAGCAGCGTGCAGGCGGCGAGCTCCTACGAGCAGTACTTC. The V call is TRBV7-2, the J call TRBJ2-7; D is uncertain. CDR3 length: 15 residues. Germline V gene sequence: CDR1 SGHTA, CDR2 FQGNSA. V was shortened by 5 bases and J by 0 bases, with 14 bases between the two germline ends.

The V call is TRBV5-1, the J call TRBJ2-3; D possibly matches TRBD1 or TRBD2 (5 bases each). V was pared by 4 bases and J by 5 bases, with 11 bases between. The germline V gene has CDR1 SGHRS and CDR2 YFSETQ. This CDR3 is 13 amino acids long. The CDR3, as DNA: TGCGCCAGCAGCATGACAGAGGGAGATACGCAGTATTTT. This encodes CASSMTEGDTQYF.

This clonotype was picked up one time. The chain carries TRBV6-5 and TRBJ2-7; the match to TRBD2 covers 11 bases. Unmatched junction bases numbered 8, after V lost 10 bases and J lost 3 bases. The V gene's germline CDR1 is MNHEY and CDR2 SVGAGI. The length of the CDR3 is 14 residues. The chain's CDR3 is CANTLLAGGYEQYF. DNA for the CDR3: TGTGCCAACACTCTCCTAGCGGGAGGCTACGAGCAGTACTTC.

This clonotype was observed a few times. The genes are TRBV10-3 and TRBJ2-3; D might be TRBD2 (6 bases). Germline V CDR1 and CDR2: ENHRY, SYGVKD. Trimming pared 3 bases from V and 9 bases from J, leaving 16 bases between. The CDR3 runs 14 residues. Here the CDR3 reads CAISDGKLAGTQYF. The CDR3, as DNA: TGTGCCATCAGTGATGGAAAGTTGGCGGGGACGCAGTATTTT.

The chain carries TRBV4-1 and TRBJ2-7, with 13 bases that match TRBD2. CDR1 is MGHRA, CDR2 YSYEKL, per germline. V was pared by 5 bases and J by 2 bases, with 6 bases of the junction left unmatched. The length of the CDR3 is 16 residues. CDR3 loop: CASSKGLAGSTYEQYF. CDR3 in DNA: TGCGCCAGCAGCAAGGGACTAGCGGGATCAACCTACGAGCAGTACTTC.

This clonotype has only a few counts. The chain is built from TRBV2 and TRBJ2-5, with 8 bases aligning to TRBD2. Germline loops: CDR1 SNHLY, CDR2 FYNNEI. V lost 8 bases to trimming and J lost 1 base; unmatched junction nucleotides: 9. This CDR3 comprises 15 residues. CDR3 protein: CASSSRSGSQETQYF. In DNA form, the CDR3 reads TGTGCCAGCTCCTCTAGGAGCGGGAGCCAAGAGACCCAGTACTTC.

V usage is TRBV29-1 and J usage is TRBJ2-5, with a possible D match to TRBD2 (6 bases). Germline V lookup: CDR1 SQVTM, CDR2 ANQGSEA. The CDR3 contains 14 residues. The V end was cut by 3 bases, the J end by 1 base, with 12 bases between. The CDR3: CSVDRAGLQETQYF. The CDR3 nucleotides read TGCAGCGTTGATAGGGCGGGGCTCCAAGAGACCCAGTACTTC.

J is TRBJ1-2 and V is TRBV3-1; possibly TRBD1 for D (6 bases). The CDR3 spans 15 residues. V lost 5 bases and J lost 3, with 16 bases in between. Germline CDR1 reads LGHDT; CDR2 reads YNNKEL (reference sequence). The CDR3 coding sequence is TGTGCCAGCAGCTCCCCCCGGGGGCGCGACTATGGCTACACCTTC. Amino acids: CASSSPRGRDYGYTF.

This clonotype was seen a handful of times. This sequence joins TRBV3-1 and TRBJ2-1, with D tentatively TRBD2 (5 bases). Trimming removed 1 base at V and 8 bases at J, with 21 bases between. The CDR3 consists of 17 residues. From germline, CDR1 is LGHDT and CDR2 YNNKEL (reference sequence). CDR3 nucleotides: TGTGCCAGCAGCCAAGGGCTCATGGGCGGGCGATTGCATGAGCAGTTCTTC. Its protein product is CASSQGLMGGRLHEQFF.

The CDR3 spells CASSVSQRYGYTF. Written as DNA, the CDR3 is TGTGCCAGCAGTGTATCACAGAGATATGGCTACACCTTC. This chain uses TRBV12-3 or TRBV12-4 with TRBJ1-2; D is ambiguous. The length of the CDR3 is 13 residues. Trimming removed 5 bases from V and 5 bases from J, with 12 bases in between.